This T cell receptor beta chain is from a study of response to subunit inactivated influenza vaccine. This CDR3 comprises 15 residues. J lost 1 base, V lost 5 bases, and 5 bases had no gene match. Study outcomes and limitations: With each seasonal influenza vaccination, the authors suggested, few new T cells are recruited.

This clonotype came up a few times. Its antigen remains unknown. TCRdb independently ran MiXCR on the RT-PCR reads; one entry per CDR3 protein. Of hundreds of thousands of distinct CDR3 sequences listed, 7.6% are singletons. This sequence was found in a man in his fifties or sixties who received an inactivated influenza vaccine. The chain couples TRBV12-3 or TRBV12-4 to TRBJ2-5, with 9 bases aligning to TRBD1. Sequenced material: PBMCs from blood, taken approximately 25 months after vaccination. Here the CDR3 reads CASSRGTGLQETQYF. The CDR3 DNA is TGTGCCAGCAGTCGCGGGACAGGGCTCCAAGAGACCCAGTACTTC.